This T cell receptor (beta chain) was identified in a study of prognosis after radiotherapy for stage I lung cancer. Study summary: In approximately 12 patients the tumors were adenocarcinoma, and in several they were squamous cell carcinoma. The study's findings and limits: Median unique TCR clones dropped from 10,088 to 6,861 after stereotactic body radiation therapy.

Genomic DNA was the source, and TCR beta CDR3 was amplified from it by two-round multiplex PCR. The first round of PCR was done with primers that matched each TRBV and TRBJ gene. TCRdb re-analysed the multiplex PCR reads in MiXCR, keeping a single row per CDR3 protein. The table has about 16,000 distinct CDR3 sequences, roughly 30% seen once. Concerning this clonotype: The antigen remains unidentified. This sequence may be a read error, since a much larger clone differs from it by one base.

Germline-derived CDR1 and CDR2 are KGHSH and LQKENI. With 7 bases removed from V and 4 bases from J, the gap between germline ends came to 13 bases. This CDR3 comprises 14 residues. The TCR was taken from a donor over 45 with non-small cell lung cancer. The material sequenced was PBMCs, taken before or after stereotactic body radiation therapy (not recorded which). This chain links TRBV18 with TRBJ2-2; D is perhaps TRBD2 (6 bases). CDR3 protein: CASLLSRGTGELFF. The CDR3 region has the DNA TGTGCCAGCTTGCTCTCGCGGGGCACCGGGGAGCTGTTTTTT.